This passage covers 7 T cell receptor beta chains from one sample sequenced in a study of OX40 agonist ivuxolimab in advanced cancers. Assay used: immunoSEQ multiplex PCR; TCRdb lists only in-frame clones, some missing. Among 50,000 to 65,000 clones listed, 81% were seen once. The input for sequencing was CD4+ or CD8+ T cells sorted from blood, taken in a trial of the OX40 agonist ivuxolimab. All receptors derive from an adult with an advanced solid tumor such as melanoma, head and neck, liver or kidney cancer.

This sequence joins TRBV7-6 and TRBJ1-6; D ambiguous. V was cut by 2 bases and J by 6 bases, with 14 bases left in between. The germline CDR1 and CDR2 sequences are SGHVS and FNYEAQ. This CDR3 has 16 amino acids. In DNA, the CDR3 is TGTGCCAGCAGCTTACTGACGGGCAGACCTAATTCACCCCTCCACTTT. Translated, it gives CASSLLTGRPNSPLHF.

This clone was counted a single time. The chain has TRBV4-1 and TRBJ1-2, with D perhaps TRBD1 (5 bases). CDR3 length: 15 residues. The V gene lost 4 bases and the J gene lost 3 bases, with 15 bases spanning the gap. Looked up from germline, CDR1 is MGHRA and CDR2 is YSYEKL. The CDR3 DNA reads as TGCGCCAGCAGCCCCACTCCCCAGGGCGACTATGGCTACACCTTC. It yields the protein CASSPTPQGDYGYTF.

The CDR3 is CASSRGRVDGYTF. The DNA for the CDR3 is TGCGCCAGCAGCCGGGGCAGGGTGGATGGCTACACCTTC. The V and J genes are TRBV5-1 and TRBJ1-2; D is perhaps TRBD1 (5 bases). V was pared by 4 bases and J by 6 bases, with 13 bases between. From germline, CDR1 is SGHRS and CDR2 YFSETQ. This CDR3 comprises 13 residues.

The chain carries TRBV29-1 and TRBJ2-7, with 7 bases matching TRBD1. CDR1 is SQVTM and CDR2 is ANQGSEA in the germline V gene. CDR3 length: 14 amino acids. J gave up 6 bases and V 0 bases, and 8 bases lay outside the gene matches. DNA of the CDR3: TGCAGCGTTGAAGATCAAGCAGGGGGTTCCGAGCAGTACTTC. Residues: CSVEDQAGGSEQYF.

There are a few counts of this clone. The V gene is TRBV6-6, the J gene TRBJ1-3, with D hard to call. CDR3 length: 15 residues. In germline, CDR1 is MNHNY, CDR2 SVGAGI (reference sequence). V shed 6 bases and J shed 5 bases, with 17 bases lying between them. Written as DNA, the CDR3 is TGTGCCAGCAGCCCCCTGCCCGGGGATAGAAACACCATATATTTT. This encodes CASSPLPGDRNTIYF.

The DNA for the CDR3 is TGCGCCAGCAGCCAAGATTCCGGCCCCAACTATGGCTACACCTTC. As protein: CASSQDSGPNYGYTF. The chain links TRBV4-3 to TRBJ1-2; D remains unclear. V lost 0 bases, J lost 2 bases, and 10 bases lay in between. This CDR3 is 15 amino acids long. Germline values: CDR1 LGHNA, CDR2 YSLEER.

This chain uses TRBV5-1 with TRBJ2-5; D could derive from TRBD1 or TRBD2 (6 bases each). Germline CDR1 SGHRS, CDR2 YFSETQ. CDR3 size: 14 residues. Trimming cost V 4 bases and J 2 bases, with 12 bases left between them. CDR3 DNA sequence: TGCGCCAGCAGCGTGGAGGGGGGTCAAGAGACCCAGTACTTC. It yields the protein CASSVEGGQETQYF.